This T cell receptor (beta chain) was obtained from a study of early T cells in non-severe SARS-CoV-2 infection. Whole-study findings and limits: Missing private and CD4 specificities, VDJdb matching favored anti-spike CD8 responses.

CDR1 and CDR2 from the germline V gene are MNHEY and SVGEGT. V gave up 2 bases and J gave up 2 bases, with 7 bases separating them. The CDR3 runs 15 residues. This clonotype showed up many times. The antigen remains undetermined. TCRdb independently ran MiXCR on the 5' RACE reads; one entry per CDR3 protein. The sample lists tens of thousands of distinct CDR3 sequences, roughly 8.7% occurring once. The chain recombines TRBV6-2 or TRBV6-3 with TRBJ2-6, with D unclear. The sample consisted of whole blood. The sequence came from an adult who was a healthcare worker with PCR-confirmed SARS-CoV-2 infection or an uninfected control (not recorded which). CDR3 DNA sequence: TGTGCCAGCAGTTACGGAAGGGCTGGGGCCAACGTCCTGACTTTC. It yields the protein CASSYGRAGANVLTF.